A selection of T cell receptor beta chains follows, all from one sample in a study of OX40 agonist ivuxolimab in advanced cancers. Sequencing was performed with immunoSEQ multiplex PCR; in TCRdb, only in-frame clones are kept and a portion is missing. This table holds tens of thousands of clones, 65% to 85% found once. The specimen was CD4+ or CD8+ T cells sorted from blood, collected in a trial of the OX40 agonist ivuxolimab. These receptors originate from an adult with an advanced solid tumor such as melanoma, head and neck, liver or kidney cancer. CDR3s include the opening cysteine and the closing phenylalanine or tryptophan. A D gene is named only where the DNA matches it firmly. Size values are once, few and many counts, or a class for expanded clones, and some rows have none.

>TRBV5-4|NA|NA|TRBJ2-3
TGTGCCAGCAGCCTAACCAGGGGACTTAGCACAGATACGCAGTATTTT
CASSLTRGLSTDTQYF
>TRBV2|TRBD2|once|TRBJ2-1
TGTGCCAGCAGTGGGGGTGCGGGGGGTAACAATGAGCAGTTCTTC
CASSGGAGGNNEQFF
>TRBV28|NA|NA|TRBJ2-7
TGTGCCAGTTGCTCCCTGGGCGAGCAGTACTTC
CASCSLGEQYF
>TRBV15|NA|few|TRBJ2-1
TGTGCCACCAGCAGAGGTGGCGGACTTAACAATGAGCAGTTCTTC
CATSRGGGLNNEQFF
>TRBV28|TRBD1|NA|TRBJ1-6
TGTGCCAGCAGCCCGGCCGGGACAGGCGCTCTTTCACCCCTCCACTTT
CASSPAGTGALSPLHF
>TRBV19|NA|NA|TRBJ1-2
TGTGCCAGTAGTCGTCAGGGCATCGAACGGGACTATGGCTACACCTTC
CASSRQGIERDYGYTF
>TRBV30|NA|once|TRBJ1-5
TGTGCCTGGAGTGTAGGCTCCCAGGGACAGCCCCAGCATTTT
CAWSVGSQGQPQHF
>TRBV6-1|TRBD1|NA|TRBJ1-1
TGTGCCAGCAGCTTACAGGGGGCCGCGAACACTGAAGCTTTCTTT
CASSLQGAANTEAFF
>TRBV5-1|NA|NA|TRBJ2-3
TGCGCCAGCAGCAGCCTACAGGGAAGCACAGATACGCAGTATTTT
CASSSLQGSTDTQYF
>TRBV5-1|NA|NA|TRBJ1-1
TGCGCCAGCAGCTTTTTGCAGGGCTCGGGGAACACTGAAGCTTTCTTT
CASSFLQGSGNTEAFF